This is a list of T cell receptor beta chains from one sample in a study of cytomegalovirus exposure and HLA in healthy donors. The method was immunoSEQ multiplex PCR; TCRdb's version includes in-frame clones alone and lacks a portion of them. The sample includes over 150,000 clones, around 80% of them seen just once. Sequencing was carried out using PBMCs. These receptors were taken from a woman in her 30s in good health and CMV-seropositive. CDR3s include the opening cysteine and the closing phenylalanine or tryptophan. The D gene is left open where the match is weak. Only part of the rows carry a size: once, few, many, or a class if the clone is expanded.

j_call d_call v_call clone_size cdr3_aa cdr3_nt
TRBJ1-2 NA TRBV28 NA CASSLASRFGGYTF TGTGCCAGCAGTCTCGCGTCCAGGTTTGGAGGCTACACCTTC
TRBJ2-3 TRBD1 TRBV18 NA CASSPLGQGSTDTQYF TGTGCCAGCTCACCACTAGGACAGGGGAGCACAGATACGCAGTATTTT
TRBJ1-5 NA TRBV10-3 NA CAISELAKEPQHF TGTGCCATCAGTGAGTTAGCAAAGGAGCCCCAGCATTTT
TRBJ1-3 NA TRBV6-5 once CASSPTLSGNTIYF TGTGCCAGCAGTCCTACTTTGTCCGGAAACACCATATATTTT
TRBJ2-7 NA TRBV25-1 NA CASTTAHYEQYF TGTGCCAGCACCACAGCCCACTACGAGCAGTACTTC
TRBJ1-2 NA TRBV30 few CAWYREGYGYTF TGTGCCTGGTACAGGGAAGGCTATGGCTACACCTTC
TRBJ2-7 TRBD1 TRBV5-6 NA CASSLARGLGEQYF TGTGCCAGCAGCTTGGCAAGGGGGCTCGGTGAGCAGTACTTC
TRBJ2-7 NA TRBV19 NA CASSKNWRSYEQYF TGTGCCAGTAGCAAGAATTGGAGGTCGTACGAGCAGTACTTC
TRBJ2-7 NA TRBV29-1 NA CSVGHSRYEQYF TGCAGCGTTGGCCACTCCAGGTACGAGCAGTACTTC
TRBJ2-5 NA TRBV16 NA CASSELYEETQYF TGTGCCAGCAGCGAACTTTACGAAGAGACCCAGTACTTC
TRBJ1-4 NA TRBV27 few CASSLSTDPRGLPTSATNEKLFF TGTGCCAGCAGTTTATCGACCGATCCGCGGGGACTGCCCACCTCCGCAACTAATGAAAAACTGTTTTTT
TRBJ2-3 TRBD2 TRBV5-1 NA CASSSFSGRDADTQYF TGCGCCAGCAGCTCCTTTAGCGGGAGGGACGCAGATACGCAGTATTTT
TRBJ1-5 TRBD1 TRBV6-5 NA CASRLGTGTNQPQHF TGTGCCAGCAGATTGGGGACAGGGACCAATCAGCCCCAGCATTTT
TRBJ2-4 NA TRBV9 NA CASSAPGVNIQYF TGTGCCAGCAGTGCCCCGGGGGTAAACATTCAGTACTTC
TRBJ1-5 TRBD1 TRBV11-2 NA CASSTGTGANQPQHF TGTGCCAGCAGCACAGGGACAGGGGCTAATCAGCCCCAGCATTTT
TRBJ2-7 NA TRBV19 NA CASSIDARFSEQYF TGTGCCAGTAGTATAGACGCCCGATTCAGCGAGCAGTACTTC
TRBJ1-1 TRBD1 TRBV25-1 NA CASAPRGPTEAFF TGTGCCAGCGCACCGAGGGGGCCCACTGAAGCTTTCTTT
TRBJ2-1 NA TRBV6-1 NA CASSSGGQGYNEQFF TGTGCCAGCTCTAGCGGGGGACAGGGCTACAATGAGCAGTTCTTC
TRBJ2-7 TRBD2 TRBV27 NA CASSKIGRDRYEQYF TGTGCCAGCAGCAAAATCGGGAGGGACCGCTACGAGCAGTACTTC
TRBJ1-3 NA TRBV2 NA CASSDPGITGNTIYF TGTGCCAGCAGTGACCCGGGGATTACTGGAAACACCATATATTTT
TRBJ1-1 NA TRBV30 few CAWSGNRAGTEAFF TGTGCCTGGAGCGGAAACAGGGCCGGCACTGAAGCTTTCTTT
TRBJ1-5 TRBD1 TRBV5-6 NA CASSLGPGGNQPQHF TGTGCCAGCAGCTTGGGTCCAGGGGGGAATCAGCCCCAGCATTTT
TRBJ1-1 NA TRBV27 NA CASMVRGTEAFF TGTGCCAGCATGGTGCGGGGCACTGAAGCTTTCTTT
TRBJ1-4 NA TRBV11-2 NA CASSTGQLNEKLFF TGTGCCAGCAGCACCGGACAGCTTAATGAAAAACTGTTTTTT
TRBJ2-1 NA TRBV29-1 NA CSVVGGTMSYNEQFF TGCAGCGTTGTTGGTGGGACAATGTCCTACAATGAGCAGTTCTTC
TRBJ2-1 NA TRBV6-5 NA CASSYSRQGAYNEQFF TGTGCCAGCAGTTACTCGAGGCAGGGTGCGTACAATGAGCAGTTCTTC
TRBJ2-3 NA TRBV2 NA CASNTPLATDTQYF TGTGCCAGCAACACCCCCCTGGCAACAGATACGCAGTATTTT